The 27 T cell receptor beta chains reported below all come from one sample, sequenced in a study of shared clonotypes between healthy human individuals. The assay was immunoSEQ multiplex PCR, and TCRdb's table has in-frame clones only and misses some. Here the sample spans about 1,500,000 clones, 96% being singletons. Source material: naive CD4+ T cells sorted from blood. As for subset: CD45RA+ positively selected. The receptors come from a man under 40 in good health.

The chain carries TRBV18 and TRBJ2-1, with 7 bases lining up with TRBD2. Looked up from germline, CDR1 is KGHSH and CDR2 is LQKENI. Unmatched junction bases numbered 7, after V lost 0 bases and J lost 5 bases. CDR3 length equals 16 residues. The CDR3: CASSPPVLAAHNEQFF. The CDR3 DNA reads as TGTGCCAGCTCACCACCCGTCCTAGCGGCCCACAATGAGCAGTTCTTC.

About this clone: At the DNA level, this CDR3 is encoded by other sequences in the same sample as well. This chain links TRBV5-1 with TRBJ2-5; D not certain. The V and J ends lost 0 bases and 0 bases respectively, with 6 bases between them. CDR3 length equals 14 residues. Germline V gives CDR1 SGHRS, CDR2 YFSETQ. DNA of the CDR3: TGCGCCAGCAGCTTGGGGGGATACCAAGAGACCCAGTACTTC. The encoded protein is CASSLGGYQETQYF.

This chain uses TRBV28 with TRBJ2-7; no clear D gene. The V gene lost 3 bases and the J gene lost 7 bases, with 10 bases spanning the gap. Germline-derived CDR1 and CDR2 are MDHEN and SYDVKM. The CDR3 is 12 amino acids. The CDR3 protein is CASSLRRLEQYF. DNA of the CDR3: TGTGCCAGCAGTTTGAGACGGTTAGAGCAGTACTTC.

In this sample, this clone turned up once. The chain uses TRBV5-1 and TRBJ2-1; 12 bases align to TRBD2. The CDR3 consists of 16 residues. CDR1 SGHRS and CDR2 YFSETQ come from the germline V gene. With V trimmed by 0 bases and J by 7 bases, 5 bases remained unmatched. CDR3 in amino acids: CASSLGVLAGGNEQFF. In DNA form, the CDR3 reads TGCGCCAGCAGCTTGGGCGTTCTAGCGGGAGGGAATGAGCAGTTCTTC.

V gene TRBV10-2 combines with J gene TRBJ2-1; 9 positions agree with TRBD2. CDR3 length: 15 amino acids. Germline V gives CDR1 WSHSY, CDR2 SAAADI. V lost 7 bases, J lost 4 bases, and 8 bases stayed unmatched. CDR3 sequence reads: CASTSGTIAYNEQFF. CDR3 sequence (DNA): TGCGCCAGCACTAGCGGGACGATCGCTTACAATGAGCAGTTCTTC.

The V call is TRBV5-1, the J call TRBJ1-4, with 7 bases that match TRBD1. Germline lookup yields CDR1 SGHRS and CDR2 YFSETQ. Trimming removed 4 bases from V and 5 bases from J; junction bases left unmatched: 5. CDR3 length: 14 amino acids. The CDR3 DNA reads as TGCGCCAGCAGCACGACAGGGTGGAATGAAAAACTGTTTTTT. It translates to CASSTTGWNEKLFF.

V and J are TRBV27 and TRBJ2-7; D possibly corresponds to TRBD2 (6 bases). Germline V lookup: CDR1 MNHEY, CDR2 SMNVEV (reference sequence). V was cut by 6 bases and J by 0 bases, with 15 bases left in between. This CDR3 contains 15 residues. The CDR3 here is CASSSGSGFSYEQYF. Here the CDR3 DNA reads TGTGCCAGCAGCTCGGGGAGCGGGTTCTCCTACGAGCAGTACTTC.

With regard to this clone: A read error may account for a junction end that differs from germline. The V call is TRBV7-7, the J call TRBJ2-7; the match to TRBD1 covers 8 bases. The CDR3 has 14 residues. In germline, CDR1 is SSHAT, CDR2 FNYEAQ (reference sequence). CDR3 in amino acids: CASSPTQGAYEQYF. CDR3 nucleotide sequence: TGTGCTAGCAGCCCGACACAGGGGGCCTACGAGCAGTACTTC.

The chain employs TRBV6-1 and TRBJ2-1, with 9 bases fitting TRBD2. V dropped 2 bases and J dropped 4; count of bases not matched to a gene: 15. This CDR3 comprises 19 residues. CDR1 is MNHNS, CDR2 SASEGT, per germline. The CDR3 region is CASSEFWGKAGGRYNEQFF. CDR3 in DNA: TGTGCCAGCAGTGAATTTTGGGGTAAAGCGGGAGGAAGGTACAATGAGCAGTTCTTC.

V gene TRBV7-8 combines with J gene TRBJ2-5; possibly TRBD1 for D (6 bases). V gave up 3 bases and J gave up 3 bases, with 14 bases separating them. This CDR3 has 15 amino acids. The germline gives CDR1 SGHVS, CDR2 FQNEAQ. The CDR3: CASSFRTVGEETQYF. The CDR3 DNA follows: TGTGCCAGCAGCTTCCGGACAGTGGGCGAAGAGACCCAGTACTTC. Full variable domain (outside the CDR3, taken from reference TRBV7-8 and TRBJ2-5): GAGVSQSPRYKVAKRGQDVALRCDPISGHVSLFWYQQALGQGPEFLTYFQNEAQLDKSGLPSDRFFAERPEGSVSTLKIQRTQQEDSAVYLCASSFRTVGEETQYFGPGTRLLVL.

This clone was counted once. V usage is TRBV6-5 and J usage is TRBJ2-1; maybe TRBD2 (5 bases). CDR3 length: 15 amino acids. Germline-derived CDR1 and CDR2 are MNHEY and SVGAGI. V lost 5 bases to trimming and J lost 1 base, with 12 bases between them. The CDR3 loop reads CASSPGSRSYNEQFF. In DNA form, the CDR3 reads TGTGCCAGCAGTCCGGGATCTAGGTCCTACAATGAGCAGTTCTTC.

V usage is TRBV9 and J usage is TRBJ2-7; TRBD2 matches at 10 bases. CDR1 and CDR2 from the germline V gene are SGDLS and YYNGEE. V shed 2 bases, J shed 6 bases, and the junction held 8 bases outside the gene matches. This CDR3 comprises 15 residues. Here the CDR3 DNA reads TGTGCCAGCAGCGTTTTCGGACTAGCGGAAGTCGAGCAGTACTTC. Amino acids: CASSVFGLAEVEQYF. The full variable domain, its missing parts supplied by reference TRBV9 and TRBJ2-7, is DSGVTQTPKHLITATGQRVTLRCSPRSGDLSVYWYQQSLDQGLQFLIQYYNGEERAKGNILERFSAQQFPDLHSELNLSSLELGDSALYFCASSVFGLAEVEQYFGPGTRLTVT.

The sample holds one count of this clone. V usage is TRBV20-1 and J usage is TRBJ1-1, with D maybe TRBD1 (5 bases). The V and J ends lost 3 bases and 11 bases respectively, with 13 bases between them. The germline V gene has CDR1 DFQATT and CDR2 SNEGSKA (reference sequence). The CDR3 covers 11 residues. Here the CDR3 DNA reads TGCAGTGCTAGTACCGGGACTTCGGCTTTCTTT. It specifies CSASTGTSAFF.

The chain recombines TRBV15 with TRBJ2-1; D assignment may be TRBD1 or TRBD2 (5 bases each). Per germline, CDR1 LNHNV and CDR2 YYDKDF (reference sequence). V gave up 3 bases and J gave up 8 bases, with 17 bases separating them. CDR3 length: 15 amino acids. CDR3 residues: CATSRGLGTRYEQFF. CDR3 sequence (DNA): TGTGCCACCAGCAGGGGATTGGGGACCCGGTATGAGCAGTTCTTC.

This rearrangement joins TRBV5-1 to TRBJ2-1; D might be TRBD2 (6 bases). The CDR3 has 13 residues. Per germline, CDR1 SGHRS and CDR2 YFSETQ. Trimming stripped 0 bases from V and 10 bases from J, with 11 bases between. The CDR3 reads CASSLAGTQEQFF. CDR3 DNA: TGCGCCAGCAGCTTGGCCGGGACTCAAGAGCAGTTCTTC. The full variable domain, with the rest looked up from reference TRBV5-1 and TRBJ2-1, is KAGVTQTPRYLIKTRGQQVTLSCSPISGHRSVSWYQQTPGQGLQFLFEYFSETQRNKGNFPGRFSGRQFSNSRSEMNVSTLELGDSALYLCASSLAGTQEQFFGPGTRLTVL.

With respect to this clone: Additional DNA sequences in this sample encode the identical CDR3. The chain employs TRBV28 and TRBJ2-7; D uncertain. Germline CDR1 is MDHEN and CDR2 is SYDVKM. Trimming removed 5 bases at V and 4 bases at J, with 9 bases between. This CDR3 is 12 amino acids long. DNA for the CDR3: TGTGCCAGCAGTCTCGGACGGTACGAGCAGTACTTC. Protein sequence: CASSLGRYEQYF.

The chain is built from TRBV18 and TRBJ2-3, with TRBD2 matching 11 bases. V lost 5 bases, J lost 2 bases, and 3 bases stayed unmatched. Germline lookup yields CDR1 KGHSH and CDR2 LQKENI. The CDR3 spans 15 residues. This chain's CDR3 is CASSGLAGLTDTQYF. The CDR3 nucleotides read TGTGCCAGCTCAGGACTAGCGGGCCTCACAGATACGCAGTATTTT. The entire variable domain, with the rest obtained from reference TRBV18 and TRBJ2-3, is as follows: NAGVMQNPRHLVRRRGQEARLRCSPMKGHSHVYWYRQLPEEGLKFMVYLQKENIIDESGMPKERFSAEFPKEGPSILRIQQVVRGDSAAYFCASSGLAGLTDTQYFGPGTRLTVL.

This sequence joins TRBV9 and TRBJ2-1; 7 positions agree with TRBD2. J lost 3 bases, V lost 4 bases, and 10 bases had no gene match. CDR3 length: 16 residues. Germline assignment: CDR1 SGDLS and CDR2 YYNGEE. The DNA for the CDR3 is TGTGCCAGCAGCATCCTCGGGGCTAGCGGCTACAATGAGCAGTTCTTC. Translating it yields CASSILGASGYNEQFF.

The chain carries TRBV5-1 and TRBJ2-3; TRBD1 matches 11 bases. J gave up 8 bases and V 4 bases, and 9 bases lay outside the gene matches. The CDR3 totals 15 residues. From germline, CDR1 is SGHRS and CDR2 YFSETQ. CDR3 residues: CASSTGQGALPTQYF. DNA for the CDR3: TGCGCCAGCAGCACAGGACAGGGGGCTCTCCCTACGCAGTATTTT.

Turning to this clone: This specimen includes other DNA sequences encoding the same CDR3. The chain has TRBV5-1 and TRBJ2-1, with unresolved D. Germline V gives CDR1 SGHRS, CDR2 YFSETQ. The CDR3 sequence is 12 residues long. The V end was cut by 1 base, the J end by 4 bases, with 3 bases between. The chain's CDR3 is CASSLSYNEQFF. The CDR3 DNA follows: TGCGCCAGCAGCTTGAGTTACAATGAGCAGTTCTTC.

V is TRBV18 and J is TRBJ1-1, with TRBD1 matching 8 bases. Germline trimming cut 4 bases from V and 5 bases from J; bases unmatched to any gene: 9. This CDR3 comprises 15 residues. CDR1 is KGHSH and CDR2 is LQKENI in the germline V gene. CDR3 loop: CASSLPTGGKTEAFF. CDR3 DNA sequence: TGTGCCAGCTCACTCCCTACAGGGGGGAAAACTGAAGCTTTCTTT.

This chain uses TRBV19 with TRBJ2-5; 9 nucleotides align to TRBD2. CDR1 is LNHDA and CDR2 is SQIVND in the germline V gene (reference sequence). V lost 8 bases and J lost 2; bases outside the gene matches: 9. This CDR3 is 15 amino acids long. The CDR3 sequence is CASATGAGGQETQYF. For the CDR3, the DNA is TGTGCCAGTGCCACAGGGGCGGGAGGGCAAGAGACCCAGTACTTC. Full variable domain (outside the CDR3, taken from reference TRBV19 and TRBJ2-5): DGGITQSPKYLFRKEGQNVTLSCEQNLNHDAMYWYRQDPGQGLRLIYYSQIVNDFQKGDIAEGYSVSREKKESFPLTVTSAQKNPTAFYLCASATGAGGQETQYFGPGTRLLVL.

The chain's CDR3 is CASSRGQKETQYF. The CDR3 nucleotides are TGCGCCAGCAGCCGCGGACAGAAGGAGACCCAGTACTTC. V usage is TRBV5-1 and J usage is TRBJ2-5; D is possibly TRBD1 (6 bases). V was trimmed by 4 bases and J by 5 bases, leaving 12 bases between them. The CDR3 length is 13 residues. From germline, CDR1 is SGHRS and CDR2 YFSETQ.

The chain joins TRBV19 to TRBJ2-7, with TRBD2 as a possible D gene (6 bases). Germline-derived CDR1 and CDR2 are LNHDA and SQIVND (reference sequence). This CDR3 has 14 amino acids. Trimming removed 8 bases from V and 2 bases from J, with 16 bases in between. CDR3 protein: CASGGNGVTYEQYF. In DNA form, the CDR3 reads TGTGCCAGTGGAGGGAACGGAGTCACCTACGAGCAGTACTTC.

As concerns this clone: The junction differs from germline at one of its ends, possibly a read error. The chain has TRBV6-1 and TRBJ2-1; the D gene is possibly TRBD2 (6 bases). Per the germline V gene, CDR1 is MNHNS and CDR2 is SASEGT. The CDR3 is made up of 13 amino acids. The CDR3 loop reads CACSGSSYNEQFF. Here the CDR3 DNA reads TGTGCCTGCAGCGGGTCCTCCTACAATGAGCAGTTCTTC.

The chain recombines TRBV5-8 with TRBJ1-1; no definite D call. Germline-derived CDR1 and CDR2 are SGHTS and YDEGEE. The germline V and J ends were trimmed by 0 bases and 1 base, with 7 bases remaining between them. This CDR3 spans 14 amino acids. The CDR3 region has the DNA TGTGCCAGCAGCTTGGGTCAGAAGAACACTGAAGCTTTCTTT. This sequence encodes CASSLGQKNTEAFF.

This rearrangement joins TRBV29-1 to TRBJ1-2, with TRBD1 matching 9 bases. The CDR3 has 12 amino acids. Losses at the gene ends were 5 bases for V and 5 bases for J; bases not matched to a gene: 3. The germline V gene encodes CDR1 SQVTM and CDR2 ANQGSEA. The CDR3 nucleotides are TGCAGCGTTATACAGGGGGCTTATGGCTACACCTTC. Translated, it gives CSVIQGAYGYTF. Looking up the rest from reference TRBV29-1 and TRBJ1-2 gives the full variable domain: SAVISQKPSRDICQRGTSLTIQCQVDSQVTMMFWYRQQPGQSLTLIATANQGSEATYESGFVIDKFPISRPNLTFSTLTVSNMSPEDSSIYLCSVIQGAYGYTFGSGTRLTVV.